Following are 14 T cell receptor beta chains from one sample sequenced in a study of blood T cell repertoires in COVID-19. The assay was immunoSEQ multiplex PCR, and TCRdb's table has in-frame clones only and misses some. This table holds a few hundred thousand clones, 85% found once. Sequencing was carried out using peripheral blood. These TCRs come from a woman in her forties or fifties with active or convalescent COVID-19.

This sequence joins TRBV25-1 and TRBJ2-3, with 12 bases identical to TRBD1. The CDR3 is 14 residues long. Unmatched junction bases numbered 2, after V lost 7 bases and J lost 3 bases. In germline, CDR1 is MGHDK, CDR2 SYGVNS. DNA of the CDR3: TGTGCCAGCACGGGACAGGGGGCAACAGATACGCAGTATTTT. Residues: CASTGQGATDTQYF.

The V and J genes are TRBV7-3 and TRBJ1-1; 10 nucleotides match TRBD1. Per germline, CDR1 SGHTA and CDR2 FQGTGA. The V gene end was trimmed by 4 bases and the J gene end by 4 bases; junction bases not matched to a gene: 9. The CDR3 has 16 residues. The CDR3 sequence is CASSSGTGVVSTEAFF. CDR3 DNA: TGTGCCAGCAGCTCCGGGACAGGGGTTGTGAGCACTGAAGCTTTCTTT. Complete variable domain (other parts from reference TRBV7-3 and TRBJ1-1): GAGVSQTPSNKVTEKGKYVELRCDPISGHTALYWYRQSLGQGPEFLIYFQGTGAADDSGLPNDRFFAVRPEGSVSTLKIQRTERGDSAVYLCASSSGTGVVSTEAFFGQGTRLTVV.

V gene TRBV18 combines with J gene TRBJ1-6; D is unresolved. The V gene's germline CDR1 is KGHSH and CDR2 LQKENI. The CDR3 is 14 residues long. V was trimmed by 3 bases and J by 2 bases, leaving 5 bases between them. The chain's CDR3 is CASSPPAYNSPLHF. CDR3 bases: TGTGCCAGCTCACCTCCCGCCTATAATTCACCCCTCCACTTT.

The chain employs TRBV4-1 and TRBJ2-7, with TRBD2 as a possible D gene (5 bases). Trimming left V 0 bases short and J 4 bases short, with 19 bases between. The CDR3 is 17 residues long. The germline CDR1 and CDR2 sequences are MGHRA and YSYEKL. The CDR3 is CASSQELVGYLGYEQYF. The CDR3 coding sequence is TGCGCCAGCAGCCAAGAACTAGTAGGGTACTTGGGGTACGAGCAGTACTTC.

The chain employs TRBV29-1 and TRBJ2-1, with 7 bases that match TRBD2. The CDR3 loop spans 13 amino acids. Germline values: CDR1 SQVTM, CDR2 ANQGSEA. With 5 bases clipped from V and 2 bases from J, the junction kept 3 bases outside the gene matches. This CDR3 is CSVREDTYNEQFF. CDR3 bases: TGCAGCGTTCGGGAGGATACCTACAATGAGCAGTTCTTC.

The gene calls are TRBV29-1 and TRBJ2-5; 7 nucleotides agree with TRBD1. This CDR3 is 12 amino acids long. V was clipped by 4 bases and J by 4 bases; unmatched bases: 3. Germline CDR1 and CDR2: SQVTM and ANQGSEA. The CDR3 nucleotides read TGCAGCGTTGCGGGACAGCGAGAGACCCAGTACTTC. This encodes CSVAGQRETQYF. Complete variable domain (other parts from reference TRBV29-1 and TRBJ2-5): SAVISQKPSRDICQRGTSLTIQCQVDSQVTMMFWYRQQPGQSLTLIATANQGSEATYESGFVIDKFPISRPNLTFSTLTVSNMSPEDSSIYLCSVAGQRETQYFGPGTRLLVL.

This chain links TRBV15 with TRBJ2-3; 10 bases align to TRBD2. The CDR3 is 17 amino acids. V shed 1 base, J shed 3 bases, and the junction held 7 bases outside the gene matches. From germline, CDR1 is LNHNV and CDR2 YYDKDF (reference sequence). CDR3 region: CATSRGKSGRVTDTQYF. For the CDR3, the DNA is TGTGCCACCAGCAGAGGAAAAAGCGGGAGGGTAACAGATACGCAGTATTTT. The full variable domain, with the rest looked up from reference TRBV15 and TRBJ2-3, is DAMVIQNPRYQVTQFGKPVTLSCSQTLNHNVMYWYQQKSSQAPKLLFHYYDKDFNNEADTPDNFQSRRPNTSFCFLDIRSPGLGDTAMYLCATSRGKSGRVTDTQYFGPGTRLTVL.

The chain carries TRBV30 and TRBJ2-1, with D unresolved. V was cut by 3 bases and J by 4 bases, with 7 bases left in between. Germline CDR1 is GTSNPN and CDR2 is SVGIG (reference sequence). The CDR3 has 12 amino acids. CDR3 sequence: CAWSPRYNEQFF. The CDR3 DNA sequence: TGTGCCTGGAGCCCCCGGTACAATGAGCAGTTCTTC.

V and J are TRBV12-3 or TRBV12-4 and TRBJ1-3, with D perhaps matching TRBD1 (5 bases). Trimming cost V 3 bases and J 9 bases, with 12 bases left between them. The CDR3 runs to 13 residues. Here the CDR3 reads CASSLGPPGTIYF. The CDR3 DNA follows: TGTGCCAGCAGTTTGGGGCCTCCAGGCACCATATATTTT.

This clone has at least ten counts. The J gene is TRBJ1-6, the V gene TRBV5-5; 9 nucleotides line up with TRBD1. CDR3 length equals 14 residues. Germline CDR1 and CDR2: SGHKS and YYEKEE (reference sequence). V was clipped by 5 bases and J by 7 bases; unmatched bases: 4. CDR3 nucleotides: TGTGCCAGCAGGGTACAGGGGGCGAATTCACCCCTCCACTTT. This translates into CASRVQGANSPLHF. Drawing the rest from reference TRBV5-5 and TRBJ1-6, the complete variable domain is DAGVTQSPTHLIKTRGQQVTLRCSPISGHKSVSWYQQVLGQGPQFIFQYYEKEERGRGNFPDRFSARQFPNYSSELNVNALLLGDSALYLCASRVQGANSPLHFGNGTRLTVT.

The chain combines TRBV21-1 with TRBJ1-1; the table calls TRBD1, which could not be checked here. TRBV21-1 is a listed pseudogene. CDR3 length: 18 amino acids. CDR3 nucleotide sequence: TGTGCCAGCAGCAAAGCGAGAGGAGACAGGGGGCGCGGGACTGAAGCTTTCTTT. This encodes CASSKARGDRGRGTEAFF.

This chain links TRBV7-9 with TRBJ1-1; possible D gene TRBD1, 5 bases. This CDR3 has 14 amino acids. The germline CDR1 and CDR2 sequences are SEHNR and FQNEAQ (reference sequence). The V and J ends lost 4 bases and 3 bases respectively, with 12 bases between them. The CDR3 protein is CASSSNQGYTEAFF. DNA for the CDR3: TGTGCCAGCAGCTCAAACCAGGGATACACTGAAGCTTTCTTT. Looking up the rest from reference TRBV7-9 and TRBJ1-1 gives the full variable domain: DTGVSQNPRHKITKRGQNVTFRCDPISEHNRLYWYRQTLGQGPEFLTYFQNEAQLEKSRLLSDRFSAERPKGSFSTLEIQRTEQGDSAMYLCASSSNQGYTEAFFGQGTRLTVV.

The gene calls are TRBV28 and TRBJ2-3; 10 bases line up with TRBD2. V trimming: 2 bases; J trimming: 0 bases; junction bases outside the gene matches: 8. Germline V gives CDR1 MDHEN, CDR2 SYDVKM. The length of the CDR3 is 18 residues. The CDR3 nucleotides read TGTGCCAGCAGTTTAAGGCGGTCTAGCGGGGGAAGCACAGATACGCAGTATTTT. This codes for CASSLRRSSGGSTDTQYF.

The J gene is TRBJ2-3, the V gene TRBV30; the D gene is possibly TRBD2 (5 bases). Trimming stripped 4 bases from V and 3 bases from J, with 8 bases between. CDR3 size: 12 residues. Germline V CDR1 and CDR2: GTSNPN, SVGIG (reference sequence). For the CDR3, the DNA is TGTGCCTGGACCCCGGGAACAGATACGCAGTATTTT. Translating it yields CAWTPGTDTQYF.